This T cell receptor beta chain comes out of a study of blood T cells in healthy people across ages. Notes on the study in general: CMV status of donors was not determined, possibly confounding expanded clonotype changes.

PCR was performed a second time for roughly 6 to 12 cycles using a sample-barcoded 5' primer and a J-beta primer mix. TCRdb re-derived calls from the 5' RACE reads in MiXCR, one entry per CDR3 protein. The table shows 1.5 million to 2 million distinct CDR3 sequences, with roughly 30% occurring only once. About this clonotype: Its antigen is not known.

Sequenced material: blood. The source of this sequence is a woman between 25 and 40 years old in good health.

CDR3 nucleotides: TGTGCCACCAGTGTCGGGAGGTTATCCTACAATGAGCAGTTCTTC. It specifies CATSVGRLSYNEQFF. This chain joins TRBV24-1 and TRBJ2-1; 7 bases fit TRBD2. The junction had 4 bases not matched to a gene; V was cut back by 5 bases and J by 1 base. Per germline, CDR1 KGHDR and CDR2 SFDVKD. The CDR3 is 15 amino acids.